This T cell receptor beta chain was identified in a study of radiotherapy plus CTLA-4 blockade in lung cancer. Here immunoSEQ multiplex PCR was the method, and the copy in TCRdb shows in-frame clones only, minus some. The sample consists of around 40,000 clones, 86% of them appearing once. It was focal radiation plus CTLA-4 blockade with ipilimumab that patients with chemo-refractory metastatic non-small-cell lung cancer received. CDR1 MNHEY and CDR2 SVGAGI come from the germline V gene. V lost 6 bases, J lost 14 bases, and 12 bases stayed unmatched. The CDR3 spans 14 residues. The chain links TRBV6-5 to TRBJ1-6; 8 nucleotides align to TRBD1. The clonotype originates from a human donor with non-small cell lung cancer whose response to radiotherapy plus ipilimumab could not be evaluated. The sample in question was peripheral blood, obtained from a patient treated with radiotherapy plus ipilimumab. This CDR3 is CASRRQGSQGSLHF. The CDR3 nucleotides are TGTGCCAGCAGGCGACAGGGGTCTCAGGGATCCCTCCACTTT.